Sequencing of this T cell receptor (beta chain) was carried out in a study of cytomegalovirus exposure and HLA in healthy donors (dated 2017 in TCRdb). For the study in its entirety: According to an earlier analysis of 587 of the donors, some 180 million T cells yielded 90 million to 140 million unique TCR beta sequences and more than 250 Gb of sequence data. A later genetic analysis used genome-wide SNP genotypes for 398 of the 666 donors, treating that subset as a discovery cohort. The study used immunosequencing to profile the T cell repertoires of about 670 subjects and linked those repertoires to cytomegalovirus serostatus. Typing coverage differed by locus: A, B, C, DRB1 and DQB1 were typed in roughly 620-630 donors, DQA1 in about 500, DPA1 in nearly 610, and DPB1 in around 440. HLA typing included class I and class II loci at four-digit resolution. The study aimed to test whether cataloging public T cell receptors could reveal signatures of past pathogen exposure. Because of strong linkage in the cohort, a few DR-DQ haplotypes were treated as single units for association and clustering. All discovery cohort repertoires had been generated using a single sequencing platform. An earlier analysis of approximately 640 of the donors applied high-throughput TCR beta sequencing to assess whether each TCR beta V gene segment acted as functional or pseudogenic. On average, around 240,000 unique TCR beta nucleotide sequences were sequenced per donor among 398 genotyped donors of the cohort, with roughly 19% of those sequences being non-productive. The study combined high-throughput TCR immunosequencing, statistical association of individual TCRs with disease status, and machine learning to predict cytomegalovirus infection status. Besides the first cohort of around 670 subjects, a separate validation cohort made up of 120 different subjects was used. Alongside the repertoire data, information on donor age, sex, ethnicity and CMV serostatus was compiled. Rather than using new phenotypic data, the later analysis identified candidate immune exposures from TCR beta sequences and from how often those sequences occurred across donors. Among the roughly 370 genotyped donors, about 83% belonged to the genetic ancestry cluster associated with self-reported Caucasian donors. Approximately 310 gigabases of sequencing data and roughly 90 million unique TCR sequences were included in an early release covering roughly 600 HLA-typed donors. A later analysis re-analyzed previously published TCR beta repertoires from 666 donors and added high-resolution HLA genotyping to study TCR occurrence patterns.

Library generation was performed with the immunoSEQ multiplex PCR assay. A mixture of 60 forward primers for TCR Vbeta segments and 13 reverse primers for TCR Jbeta segments was used in the multiplex PCR. A multiplex PCR assay on genomic DNA amplified the CDR3 region of rearranged TCR beta genes. Amplified TCR beta libraries were sequenced as 87-base-pair reads on the Illumina HiSeq System. Per the source publication's procedure: A later analysis counted some 80 million unique TCR beta chains across the 700 or so repertoires, and roughly 9.9 million of these chains were shared by at least two donors. To remove PCR and sequencing errors, raw reads were error-corrected and collapsed into unique sequences using a nearest-neighbor algorithm that merged closely related sequences. V, D and J gene segments were assigned by aligning CDR3 sequences to IMGT reference sequences. For a sequence to be retained, a match of at least six nucleotides was required to both a V gene segment and a J gene segment. Rearrangements were classified as productive when the CDR3 lacked stop codons and remained in frame with V and J, and all other rearrangements were classified as non-productive. Following IMGT convention, CDR3 was defined as the stretch from the second conserved V-encoded cysteine up to the conserved J-encoded phenylalanine. The earlier analysis of a few hundred of the donors excluded sequences that lacked an unambiguous match to a single V gene segment. An earlier analysis of under 750 of the donors called V segments functional above 56.7% productive rearrangements and segregating when the between-donor standard deviation exceeded 5%. A statistical classification framework was built to diagnose cytomegalovirus status from the catalog of TCR beta chain sequences. A later analysis assigned V and J genes by comparing TCR nucleotide sequences with IMGT/GENE-DB human TR gene sequences. A later analysis assigned CDR3 sequences and most-parsimonious VDJ recombination scenarios with the TCRdist pipeline. In a later analysis, each TCR beta chain was defined by its CDR3 amino acid sequence together with its V-gene family, and reads without a unique V-gene family were excluded. In a later analysis, 500 to 650 highly shared, low-generation-probability nucleotide sequences were removed to address suspected cross-contamination and a sequencing artifact. For each public chain, a later analysis derived a clonal expansion index from normalized ranks of inferred template counts within each repertoire. In a later analysis, generation probabilities were computed using a VDJ recombination model fitted to out-of-frame rearrangements, and the results were checked against IGoR. In a later analysis, TCR-TCR, TCR-HLA and TCR-CMV co-occurrence was scored with hypergeometric tests, and a repertoire-size bias correction was applied to TCR pairs. False discovery rates were estimated in a later analysis by permuting HLA or CMV assignments 20 times. A later analysis grouped co-occurring TCRs with DBSCAN, adding TCRdist sequence similarity when clustering within HLA-allele-positive subsets. Repertoires with fewer than 30,000 or more than 120,000 public chains, plus five repertoires with anomalous nucleotide sharing, were excluded from co-occurrence clustering. The clones in this table, taken by TCRdb from immuneACCESS, are in-frame only. Not every clone is retained; where verified, under half of the shortfall comes from an unresolved V gene, and the cause of the rest is unknown. The DNA was the basis for D and trimming; V, J and clone size are from that table. The table of this sample itemizes 65,000 to 85,000 clones. The ten largest account for roughly 2.4% of the sample.

Study-wide findings and limitations: Because HLA typing was missing for some donors at each locus, association tests included only the typed subset. The cohort was sequenced for TCR beta chains only, and without alpha or paired-chain data the features that could be detected were limited. A later genetic analysis reported fewer N-insertions in productive TCRs among donors in an Asian-associated ancestry cluster than the roughly 700-donor mean. According to the authors, the approach could potentially be generalized to other disease states and immunological phenotypes. A further reported finding was that TCR beta sequences accurately predicted the HLA-A and HLA-B alleles for most subjects in the first cohort. According to a later analysis, parvovirus B19, influenza, CMV and Epstein-Barr virus appeared linked to several top co-occurrence clusters. Linkage disequilibrium might explain the correlated functional status among segregating V segments, but an unknown experimental factor could not be ruled out. According to a later analysis, TCR association rates differed among HLA loci, with DRB1 alleles showing the most associated TCRs and HLA-C alleles showing the fewest. In both the original and validation cohorts, the classifier was reported to diagnose cytomegalovirus status with high specificity and sensitivity. When HLA alleles, especially DR and DQ, strongly co-occurred, TCR associations were difficult to assign to individual alleles. A group of highly shared sequence variants was considered likely to be a technical artifact of the sequencing pipeline. Compared with equally common non-associated chains, HLA-associated TCR beta chains in a later analysis were more clonally expanded and had lower generation probabilities. In the study, 150 to 200 TCR beta chains were listed as associated with cytomegalovirus. Broadly in line with IMGT annotations, most TCR beta V segments showed up in productive rearrangements about 90% or about 30% of the time in an earlier analysis of a few hundred of the donors. A later analysis associated 16,951 TCR beta sequences with specific HLA alleles at a false discovery rate of 0.05. The only immune exposure information available for the cohort was CMV serostatus. A few of the identified cytomegalovirus-associated TCR beta chains were confirmed in vitro to be specific for cytomegalovirus antigens. Most CMV-associated TCR beta chains appeared to be HLA-restricted in a later analysis, and the HLA associations seemed to be driven largely by CMV exposure. Because counts were too low, approximately 18 rarely observed V segments, including chromosome 9 orphons, were excluded from the earlier analysis of a few hundred of the donors. The 87-base-pair reads could not distinguish some IMGT-functional V segments, including TRBV6-2 and TRBV6-3, so those segments were excluded. In a later genetic analysis, a missense DCLRE1C variant was associated with V-gene and J-gene trimming of TCR beta chains, and the association was replicated in an independent cohort. Sequencing depth was assumed to be roughly uniform across donors in the presence/absence analyses, though that assumption may not hold. Most TCR sequences were seen in very few donors, while some public TCRs were found in many individuals.

Points on this clone: The target of this receptor is not known.

The cohort consisted of 650 to 850 healthy bone marrow donors. Cohort members were all nominally healthy when sampled, although unrecorded immune exposures were likely present. The donor was CMV seropositive and was included in the group of 250 to 300 seropositive cohort members. A peripheral blood sample was collected from each donor, and TCR beta sequencing was performed on peripheral blood mononuclear cells. The Qiagen DNeasy Blood Extraction Kit was used to extract genomic DNA from the blood cell samples. Clipping removes 4 bases from V and 4 bases from J, with 4 as the unmatched junction base count. Its CDR3 holds 14 amino acids, cysteine through phenylalanine. The retained sequence is limited to the CDR3, 42 bases, with the frame set at the first base. CDR1 SGHDT and CDR2 YYEEEE are derived from the germline V gene.

The sample consisted of PBMCs. The rearranged segments are TRBV5-6 and TRBJ2-7, with 11 middle bases fitting TRBD2. The clonotype comes from a female donor in good health and CMV-seropositive. Here is the DNA: TGTGCCAGCAGCGACACTAGCGGGGGTTACGAGCAGTACTTC. This yields the protein CASSDTSGGYEQYF.